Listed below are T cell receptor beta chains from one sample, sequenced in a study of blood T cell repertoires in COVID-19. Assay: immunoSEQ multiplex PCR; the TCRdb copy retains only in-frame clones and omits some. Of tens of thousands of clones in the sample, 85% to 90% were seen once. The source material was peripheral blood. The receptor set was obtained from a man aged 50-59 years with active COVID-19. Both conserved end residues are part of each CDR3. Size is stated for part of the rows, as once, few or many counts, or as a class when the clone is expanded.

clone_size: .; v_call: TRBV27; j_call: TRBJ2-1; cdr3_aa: CASSPSRLASDEQFF
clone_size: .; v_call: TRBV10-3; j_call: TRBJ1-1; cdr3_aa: CAISAENTEAFF
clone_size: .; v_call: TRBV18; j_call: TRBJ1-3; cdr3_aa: CASSTAGTGPGNTIYF
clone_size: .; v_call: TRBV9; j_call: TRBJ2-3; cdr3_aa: CASSERDREKADTQYF
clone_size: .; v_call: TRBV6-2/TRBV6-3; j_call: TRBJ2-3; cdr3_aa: CASSSGPSTDTQYF
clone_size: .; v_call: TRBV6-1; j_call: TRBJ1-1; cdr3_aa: CASSEAPPGAEAFF
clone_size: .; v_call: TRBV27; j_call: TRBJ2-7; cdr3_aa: CASSLTSSYEQYF
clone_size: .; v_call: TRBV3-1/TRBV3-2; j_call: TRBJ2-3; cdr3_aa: CASSQDRAVAERDTQYF
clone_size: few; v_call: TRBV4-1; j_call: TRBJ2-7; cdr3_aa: CASSQEPSGYEQYF
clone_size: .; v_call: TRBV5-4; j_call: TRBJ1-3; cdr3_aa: CASSVDGSSGNTIYF
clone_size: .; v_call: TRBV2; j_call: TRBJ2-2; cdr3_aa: CASGTGVGTGELFF
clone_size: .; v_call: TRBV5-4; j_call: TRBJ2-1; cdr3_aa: CASSQAGPPYNEQFF
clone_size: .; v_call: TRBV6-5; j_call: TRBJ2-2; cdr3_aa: CASRLRVTGELFF
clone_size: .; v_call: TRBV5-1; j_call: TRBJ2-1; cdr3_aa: CASSLGLAVAYNEQFF
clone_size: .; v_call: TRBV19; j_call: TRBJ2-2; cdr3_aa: CASSPIWFAGATGELFF
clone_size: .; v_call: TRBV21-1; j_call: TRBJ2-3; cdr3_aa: CASSKAERGGPNTDTQYF
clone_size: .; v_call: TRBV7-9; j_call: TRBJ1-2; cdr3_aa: CASSLTSGLDGYTF
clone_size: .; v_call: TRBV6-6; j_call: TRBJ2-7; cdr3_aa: CASRENWDNYEQYF
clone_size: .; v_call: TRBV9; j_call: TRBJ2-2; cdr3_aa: CASSVDQRGTYTGELFF
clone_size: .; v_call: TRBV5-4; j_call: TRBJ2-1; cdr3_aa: CASSRPGLALGYNEQFF
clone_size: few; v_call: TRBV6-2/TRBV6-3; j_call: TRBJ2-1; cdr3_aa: CASSYSGTSGIYNEQFF
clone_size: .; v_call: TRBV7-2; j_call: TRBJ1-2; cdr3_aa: CASSSKGAGVGYGYTF
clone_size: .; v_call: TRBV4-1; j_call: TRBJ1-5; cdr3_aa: CASSQDLSGVGNQPQHF
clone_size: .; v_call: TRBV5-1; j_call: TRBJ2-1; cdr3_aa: CASSLGLAGQGEQFF
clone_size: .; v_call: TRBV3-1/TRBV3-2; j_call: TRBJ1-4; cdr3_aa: CASSQGGGGEKLFF
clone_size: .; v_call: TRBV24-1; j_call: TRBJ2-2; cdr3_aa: CATSDLPGTDTGELFF
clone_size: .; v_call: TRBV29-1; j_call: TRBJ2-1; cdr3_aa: CSGRLAGQYNEQFF
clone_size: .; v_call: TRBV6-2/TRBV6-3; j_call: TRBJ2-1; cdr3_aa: CASSPQGQIAYNEQFF
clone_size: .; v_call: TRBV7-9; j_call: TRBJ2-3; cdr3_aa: CASSLGTVNTQYF
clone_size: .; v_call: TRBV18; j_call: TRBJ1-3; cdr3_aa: CASSPPQVTSGNTIYF
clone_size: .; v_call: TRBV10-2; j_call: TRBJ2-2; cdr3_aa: CASLGGGRLGELFF
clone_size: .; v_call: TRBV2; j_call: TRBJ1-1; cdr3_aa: CASGDYREGTEAFF
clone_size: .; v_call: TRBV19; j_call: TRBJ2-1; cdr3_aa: CASSIPTSGRGDDEQFF
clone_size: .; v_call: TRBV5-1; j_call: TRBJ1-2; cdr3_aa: CASRIGQGDGYTF
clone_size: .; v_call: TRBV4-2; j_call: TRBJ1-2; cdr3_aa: CASSQEFARADYGYTF
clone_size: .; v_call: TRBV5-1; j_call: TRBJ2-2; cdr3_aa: CASSVTGTGNPGELFF
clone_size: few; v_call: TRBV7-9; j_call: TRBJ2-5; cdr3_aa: CASSPGTGTYF
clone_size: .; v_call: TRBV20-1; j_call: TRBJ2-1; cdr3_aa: CSASVAGYNEQFF
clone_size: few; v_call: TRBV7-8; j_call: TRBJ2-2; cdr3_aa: CASSSGGVTNTGELFF
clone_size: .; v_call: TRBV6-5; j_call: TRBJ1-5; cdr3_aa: CASSRQGANQPQHF
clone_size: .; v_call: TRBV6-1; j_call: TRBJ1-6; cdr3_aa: CASSEGTANNSPLHF
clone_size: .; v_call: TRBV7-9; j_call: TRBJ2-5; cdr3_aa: CASSQGQGWETQYF
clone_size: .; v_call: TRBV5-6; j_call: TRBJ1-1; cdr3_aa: CASSLVGTVRNTEAFF
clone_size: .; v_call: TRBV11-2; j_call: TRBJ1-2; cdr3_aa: CASSSRLLANYGYTF
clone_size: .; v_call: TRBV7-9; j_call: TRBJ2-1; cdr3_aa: CASSLFPRERNEQFF
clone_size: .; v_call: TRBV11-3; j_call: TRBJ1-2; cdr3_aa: CASSLGRDSPSGYTF
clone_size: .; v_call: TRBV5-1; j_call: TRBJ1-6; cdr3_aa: CASSLAPDSPLHF
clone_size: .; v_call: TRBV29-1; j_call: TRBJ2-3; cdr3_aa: CSVETSGPTDTQYF
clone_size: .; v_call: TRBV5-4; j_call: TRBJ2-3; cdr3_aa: CASSLVLARTDTQYF